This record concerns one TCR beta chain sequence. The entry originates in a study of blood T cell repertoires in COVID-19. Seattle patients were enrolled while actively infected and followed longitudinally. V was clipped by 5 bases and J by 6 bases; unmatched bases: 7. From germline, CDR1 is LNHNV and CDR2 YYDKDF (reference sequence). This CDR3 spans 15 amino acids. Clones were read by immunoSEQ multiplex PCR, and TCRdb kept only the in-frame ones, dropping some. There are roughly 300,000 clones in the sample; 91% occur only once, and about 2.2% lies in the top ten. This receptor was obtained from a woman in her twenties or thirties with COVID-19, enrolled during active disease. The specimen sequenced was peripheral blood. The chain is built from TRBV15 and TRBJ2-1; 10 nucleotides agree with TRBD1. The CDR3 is CATSRGTGVSNEQFF. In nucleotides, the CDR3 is TGTGCCACCAGCCGGGGGACAGGGGTGAGCAATGAGCAGTTCTTC.